This T cell receptor beta chain appears in the sequencing data of a study of T-cell memory formation after mild COVID-19. CDR3 size: 18 residues. The V segment lost 4 bases and the J segment 7 bases; nucleotides outside the gene matches: 13. Germline V CDR1 and CDR2: SGHRS, YFSETQ. 5'RACE, which relied on constant-segment primers, yielded TCR alpha and TCR beta cDNA libraries carrying sample barcodes and UMIs. A single record per CDR3 protein comes from TCRdb applying MiXCR to the 5' RACE reads. The sample lists fewer than 250,000 distinct CDR3 sequences; about 11% were seen once. The origin of this receptor is a man between 18 and 35 years old who had mild COVID-19 (a few samples of this study predate the infection). Cell type and time point are not known. The specimen was PBMCs or a T cell subset sorted from them (not recorded which). The genes are TRBV5-1 and TRBJ2-1; 14 bases fit TRBD2. The DNA of the CDR3 is TGCGCCAGCAGCCCGAATGCCGGGACTAGCGGGGGACGGAATGAGCAGTTCTTC. Encoded protein: CASSPNAGTSGGRNEQFF.